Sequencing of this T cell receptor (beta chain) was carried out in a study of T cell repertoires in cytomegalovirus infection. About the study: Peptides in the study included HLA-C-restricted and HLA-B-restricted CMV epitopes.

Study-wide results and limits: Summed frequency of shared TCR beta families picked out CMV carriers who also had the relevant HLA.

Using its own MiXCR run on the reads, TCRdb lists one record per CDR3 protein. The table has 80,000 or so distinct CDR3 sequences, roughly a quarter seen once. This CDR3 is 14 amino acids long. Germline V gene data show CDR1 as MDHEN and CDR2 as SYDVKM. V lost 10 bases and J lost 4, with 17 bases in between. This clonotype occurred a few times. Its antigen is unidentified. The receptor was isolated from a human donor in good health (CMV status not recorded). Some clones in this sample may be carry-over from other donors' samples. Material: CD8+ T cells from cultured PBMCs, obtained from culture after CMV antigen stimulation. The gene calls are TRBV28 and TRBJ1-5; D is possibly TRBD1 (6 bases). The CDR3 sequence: CAISDSGLNQPQHF. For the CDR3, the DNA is TGTGCCATTTCGGACAGCGGGCTAAATCAGCCCCAGCATTTT.